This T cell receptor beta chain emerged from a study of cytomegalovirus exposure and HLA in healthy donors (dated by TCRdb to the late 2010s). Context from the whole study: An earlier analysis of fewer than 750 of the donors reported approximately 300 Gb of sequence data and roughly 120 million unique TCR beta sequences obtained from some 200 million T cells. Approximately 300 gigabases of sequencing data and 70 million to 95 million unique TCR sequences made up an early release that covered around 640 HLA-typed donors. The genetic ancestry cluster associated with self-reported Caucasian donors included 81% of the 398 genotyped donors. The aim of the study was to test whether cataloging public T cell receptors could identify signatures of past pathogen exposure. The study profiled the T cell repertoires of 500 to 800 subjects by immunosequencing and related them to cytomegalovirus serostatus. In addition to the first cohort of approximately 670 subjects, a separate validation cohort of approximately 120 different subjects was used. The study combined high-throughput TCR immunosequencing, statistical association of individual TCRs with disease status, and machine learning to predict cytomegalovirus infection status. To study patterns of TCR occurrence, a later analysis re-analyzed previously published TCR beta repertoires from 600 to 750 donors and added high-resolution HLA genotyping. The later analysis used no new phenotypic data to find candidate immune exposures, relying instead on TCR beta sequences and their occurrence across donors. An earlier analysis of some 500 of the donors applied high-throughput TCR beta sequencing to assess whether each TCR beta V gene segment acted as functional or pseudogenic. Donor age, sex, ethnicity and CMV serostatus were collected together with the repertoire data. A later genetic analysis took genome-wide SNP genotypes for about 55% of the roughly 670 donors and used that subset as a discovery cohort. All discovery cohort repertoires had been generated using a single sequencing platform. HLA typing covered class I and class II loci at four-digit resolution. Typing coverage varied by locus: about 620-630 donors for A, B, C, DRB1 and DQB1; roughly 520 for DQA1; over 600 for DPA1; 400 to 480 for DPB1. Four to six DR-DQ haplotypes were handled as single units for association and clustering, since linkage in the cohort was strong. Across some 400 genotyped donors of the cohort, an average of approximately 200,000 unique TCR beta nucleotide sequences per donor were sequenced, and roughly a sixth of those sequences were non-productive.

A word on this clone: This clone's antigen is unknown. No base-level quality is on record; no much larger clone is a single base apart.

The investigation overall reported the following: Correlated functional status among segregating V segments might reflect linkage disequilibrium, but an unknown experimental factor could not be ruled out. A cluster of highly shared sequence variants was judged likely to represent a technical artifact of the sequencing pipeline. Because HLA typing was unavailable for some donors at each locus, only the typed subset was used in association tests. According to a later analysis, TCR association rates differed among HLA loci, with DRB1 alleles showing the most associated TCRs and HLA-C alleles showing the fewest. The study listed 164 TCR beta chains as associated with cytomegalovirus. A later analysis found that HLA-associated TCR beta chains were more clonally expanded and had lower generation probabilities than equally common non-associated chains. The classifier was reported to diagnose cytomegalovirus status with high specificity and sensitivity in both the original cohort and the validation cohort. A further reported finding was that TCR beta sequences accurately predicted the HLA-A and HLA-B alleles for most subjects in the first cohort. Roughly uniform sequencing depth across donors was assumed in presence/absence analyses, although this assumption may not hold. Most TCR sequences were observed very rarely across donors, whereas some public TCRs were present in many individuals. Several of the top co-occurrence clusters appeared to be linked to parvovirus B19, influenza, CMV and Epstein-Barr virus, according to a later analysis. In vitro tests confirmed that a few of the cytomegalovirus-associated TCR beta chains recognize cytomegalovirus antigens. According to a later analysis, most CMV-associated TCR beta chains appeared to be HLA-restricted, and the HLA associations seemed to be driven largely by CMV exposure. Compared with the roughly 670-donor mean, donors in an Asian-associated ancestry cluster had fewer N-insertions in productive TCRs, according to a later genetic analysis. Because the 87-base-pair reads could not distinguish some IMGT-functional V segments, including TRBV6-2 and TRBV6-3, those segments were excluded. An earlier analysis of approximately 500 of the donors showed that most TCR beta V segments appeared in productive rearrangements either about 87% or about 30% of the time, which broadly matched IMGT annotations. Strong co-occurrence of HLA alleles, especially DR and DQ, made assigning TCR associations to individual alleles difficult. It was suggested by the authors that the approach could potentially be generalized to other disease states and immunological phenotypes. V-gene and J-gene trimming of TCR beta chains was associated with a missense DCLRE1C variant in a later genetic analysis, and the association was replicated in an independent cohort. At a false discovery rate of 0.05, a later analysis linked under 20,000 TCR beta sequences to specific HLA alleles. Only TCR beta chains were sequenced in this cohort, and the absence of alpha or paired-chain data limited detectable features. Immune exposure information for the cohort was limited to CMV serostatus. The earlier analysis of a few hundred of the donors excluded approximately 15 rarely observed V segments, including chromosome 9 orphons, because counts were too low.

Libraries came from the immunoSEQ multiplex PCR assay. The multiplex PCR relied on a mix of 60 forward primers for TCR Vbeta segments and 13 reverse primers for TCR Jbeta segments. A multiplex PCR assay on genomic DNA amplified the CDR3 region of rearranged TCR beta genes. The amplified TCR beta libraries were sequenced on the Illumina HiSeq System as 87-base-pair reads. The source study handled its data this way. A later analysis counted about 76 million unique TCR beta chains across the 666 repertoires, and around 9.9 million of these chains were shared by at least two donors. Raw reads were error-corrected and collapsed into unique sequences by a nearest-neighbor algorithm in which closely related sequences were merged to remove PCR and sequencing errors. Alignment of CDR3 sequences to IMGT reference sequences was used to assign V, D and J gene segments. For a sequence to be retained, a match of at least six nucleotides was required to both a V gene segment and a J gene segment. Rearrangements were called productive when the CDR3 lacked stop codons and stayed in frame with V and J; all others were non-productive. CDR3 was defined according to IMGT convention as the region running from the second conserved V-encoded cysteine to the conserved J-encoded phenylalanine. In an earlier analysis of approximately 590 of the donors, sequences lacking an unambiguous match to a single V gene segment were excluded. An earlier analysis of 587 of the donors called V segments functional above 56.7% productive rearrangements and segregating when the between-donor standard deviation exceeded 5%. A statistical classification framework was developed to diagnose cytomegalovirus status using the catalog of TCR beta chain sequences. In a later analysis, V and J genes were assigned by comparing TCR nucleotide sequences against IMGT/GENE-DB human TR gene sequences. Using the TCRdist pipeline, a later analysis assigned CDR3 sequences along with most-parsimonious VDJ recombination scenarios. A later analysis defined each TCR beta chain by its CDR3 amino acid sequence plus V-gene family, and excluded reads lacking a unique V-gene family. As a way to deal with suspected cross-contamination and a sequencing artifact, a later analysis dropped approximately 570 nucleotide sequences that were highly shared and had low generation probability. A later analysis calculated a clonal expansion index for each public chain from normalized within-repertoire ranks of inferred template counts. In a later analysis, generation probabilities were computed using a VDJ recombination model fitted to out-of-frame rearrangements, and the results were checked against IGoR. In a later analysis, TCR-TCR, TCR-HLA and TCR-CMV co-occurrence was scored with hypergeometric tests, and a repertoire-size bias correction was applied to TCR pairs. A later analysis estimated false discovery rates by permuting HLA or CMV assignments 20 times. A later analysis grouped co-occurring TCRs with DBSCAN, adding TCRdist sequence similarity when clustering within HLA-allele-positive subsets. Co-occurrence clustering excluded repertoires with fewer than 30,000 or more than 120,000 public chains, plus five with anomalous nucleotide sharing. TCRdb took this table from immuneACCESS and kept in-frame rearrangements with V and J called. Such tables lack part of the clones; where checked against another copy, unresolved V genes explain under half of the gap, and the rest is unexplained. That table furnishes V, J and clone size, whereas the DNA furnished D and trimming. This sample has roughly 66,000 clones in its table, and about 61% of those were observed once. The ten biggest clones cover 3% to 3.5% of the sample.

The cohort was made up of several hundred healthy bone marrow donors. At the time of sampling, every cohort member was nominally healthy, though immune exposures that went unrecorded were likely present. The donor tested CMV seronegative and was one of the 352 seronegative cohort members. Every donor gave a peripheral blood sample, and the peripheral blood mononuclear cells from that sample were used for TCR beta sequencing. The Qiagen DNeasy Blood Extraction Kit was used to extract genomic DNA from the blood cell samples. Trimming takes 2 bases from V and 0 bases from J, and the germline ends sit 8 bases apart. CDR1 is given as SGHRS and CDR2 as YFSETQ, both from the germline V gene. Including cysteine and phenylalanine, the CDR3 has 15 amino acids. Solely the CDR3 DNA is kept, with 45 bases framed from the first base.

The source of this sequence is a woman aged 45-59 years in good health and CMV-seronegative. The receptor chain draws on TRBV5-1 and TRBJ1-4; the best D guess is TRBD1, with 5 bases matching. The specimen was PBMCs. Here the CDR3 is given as CASSFAGATNEKLFF. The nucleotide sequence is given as TGCGCCAGCAGCTTTGCGGGGGCAACTAATGAAAAACTGTTTTTT. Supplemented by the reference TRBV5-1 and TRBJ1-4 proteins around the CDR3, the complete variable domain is KAGVTQTPRYLIKTRGQQVTLSCSPISGHRSVSWYQQTPGQGLQFLFEYFSETQRNKGNFPGRFSGRQFSNSRSEMNVSTLELGDSALYLCASSFAGATNEKLFFGSGTQLSVL.